Each of the 24 T cell receptor beta chains below was sequenced from the same sample in a study of shared clonotypes between healthy human individuals. Sequencing used immunoSEQ multiplex PCR; TCRdb keeps in-frame clones, though not all of them. The sample includes roughly 1.4 million clones, just under 99% of them seen just once. Sequencing used naive CD4+ T cells sorted from blood. Subset: CD45RA+ positively selected. The source is a man aged 25-45 years in good health.

The rearrangement uses TRBV28 and TRBJ1-5, with 8 bases that match TRBD1. J was trimmed by 3 bases and V by 5 bases; bases with no gene match: 9. Germline V gene lookup returns CDR1 MDHEN and CDR2 SYDVKM. The CDR3 covers 16 residues. DNA of the CDR3: TGTGCCAGCAGTGTAGTTCAGGGGGCGGTCAATCAGCCCCAGCATTTT. Translated: CASSVVQGAVNQPQHF.

With respect to this clone: Other DNA sequences of this sample code for an identical CDR3. This chain joins TRBV18 and TRBJ1-1; D may be TRBD1 (5 bases). Germline V gives CDR1 KGHSH, CDR2 LQKENI. The germline V and J ends were trimmed by 3 bases and 4 bases, with 9 bases remaining between them. The CDR3 is 13 residues long. This CDR3 is CASSPPGATEAFF. CDR3 nucleotides: TGTGCCAGCTCACCCCCCGGGGCCACTGAAGCTTTCTTT.

This rearrangement joins TRBV29-1 to TRBJ2-5; D call uncertain. Trimming stripped 7 bases from V and 5 bases from J, with 23 bases between. CDR3 size: 15 residues. Germline loops: CDR1 SQVTM, CDR2 ANQGSEA. CDR3 nucleotides: TGCAGCGCCCCTGACCCTGGCAGGAACTCGGAGACCCAGTACTTC. It codes for CSAPDPGRNSETQYF.

This chain joins TRBV28 and TRBJ1-3, with TRBD1 matching over 7 bases. V lost 3 bases, J lost 2 bases, and 7 bases stayed unmatched. The CDR3 covers 16 residues. Germline V gene data show CDR1 as MDHEN and CDR2 as SYDVKM. The CDR3 sequence: CASSFQGGKPGNTIYF. The CDR3 DNA is TGTGCCAGCAGTTTTCAGGGGGGTAAGCCTGGAAACACCATATATTTT.

The rearrangement links TRBV5-4 to TRBJ2-7, with TRBD1 identical over 8 bases. The germline CDR1 and CDR2 sequences are SGHNT and YYREEE (reference sequence). This CDR3 has 15 residues. With 4 bases clipped from V and 3 bases from J, the junction kept 9 bases outside the gene matches. CDR3 nucleotides: TGTGCCAGCAGCAAAAGGACAGGGTTTAGCTACGAGCAGTACTTC. Residues: CASSKRTGFSYEQYF.

The chain couples TRBV5-1 to TRBJ2-1; the match to TRBD1 covers 9 bases. This CDR3 spans 20 amino acids. V was clipped by 1 base and J by 6 bases; unmatched bases: 20. CDR1 and CDR2 (germline): SGHRS, YFSETQ. The CDR3 bases are TGCGCCAGCAGCTTGCGTGGTCTCCGGGGGGTAGGGACAGGGACCAATGAGCAGTTCTTC. It encodes CASSLRGLRGVGTGTNEQFF.

The chain couples TRBV10-3 to TRBJ2-7; no definite D call. The germline V gene encodes CDR1 ENHRY and CDR2 SYGVKD. Between the trimmed V and J ends, which lost 2 bases and 3 bases, there was a span of 8 bases. This CDR3 region has 13 residues. The CDR3 reads CAISEELGYEQYF. DNA of the CDR3: TGTGCCATCAGTGAGGAGTTAGGCTACGAGCAGTACTTC.

A word on this clone: Other DNA variants within this sample encode the same CDR3. The chain combines TRBV29-1 with TRBJ2-1, with 10 bases matching TRBD2. Germline CDR1 is SQVTM and CDR2 is ANQGSEA. The V and J ends lost 6 bases and 0 bases, in that order; junction bases with no gene match: 2. This CDR3 is 14 amino acids long. The chain's CDR3 is CSVAGGSSYNEQFF. The CDR3 coding sequence is TGCAGCGTAGCGGGAGGGAGCTCCTACAATGAGCAGTTCTTC.

V and J are TRBV13 and TRBJ2-2, with D possibly matching TRBD1 (6 bases). Germline V CDR1 and CDR2: PRHDT, FYEKMQ (reference sequence). This CDR3 comprises 16 residues. Trimming shortened V by 1 base and J by 5 bases, and 14 bases separated the two germline ends. Written as DNA, the CDR3 is TGTGCCAGCAGCTTAGATCCCGGGCAGGGGACCGGGGAGCTGTTTTTT. This codes for CASSLDPGQGTGELFF.

The CDR3 DNA is TGTGCCAGCAGTGAAGCGCTTAGGACCTACGAGCAGTACTTC. This codes for CASSEALRTYEQYF. The genes are TRBV6-1 and TRBJ2-7, with unresolved D. The ends were cut back, 0 bases at V and 2 bases at J, with 8 bases in the middle. Germline CDR1 is MNHNS and CDR2 is SASEGT. This CDR3 comprises 14 residues.

The chain has TRBV2 and TRBJ2-6; D is undetermined. Germline lookup yields CDR1 SNHLY and CDR2 FYNNEI. The V gene lost 8 bases and the J gene lost 1 base, with 15 bases spanning the gap. The CDR3 runs 16 residues. The CDR3 spells CASVSLIGSGANVLTF. In nucleotides, the CDR3 is TGTGCCAGCGTCTCTCTTATAGGATCTGGGGCCAACGTCCTGACTTTC.

The chain employs TRBV29-1 and TRBJ2-7, with no clear D. From germline, CDR1 is SQVTM and CDR2 ANQGSEA. This CDR3 comprises 13 residues. V dropped 3 bases and J dropped 3 bases, with 12 bases sitting between them. This CDR3 reads CSVESQANYEQYF. The DNA for the CDR3 is TGCAGCGTTGAGAGTCAGGCGAACTACGAGCAGTACTTC.

The chain employs TRBV5-1 and TRBJ2-2, with D uncertain. V shed 5 bases and J shed 2 bases, with 4 bases lying between them. Germline V gene sequence: CDR1 SGHRS, CDR2 YFSETQ. This CDR3 contains 12 residues. In DNA form, the CDR3 reads TGCGCCAGCAGGGCTAACACCGGGGAGCTGTTTTTT. This codes for CASRANTGELFF.

The CDR3, as DNA: TGTGCCAGCAGCCTCGCTATCACCGGGGAGCTGTTTTTT. Translating it yields CASSLAITGELFF. The chain recombines TRBV5-5 with TRBJ2-2, with D unresolved. V was shortened by 4 bases and J by 4 bases, with 8 bases between the two germline ends. The length of the CDR3 is 13 residues. Germline CDR1 SGHKS, CDR2 YYEKEE (reference sequence). Looking up the rest from reference TRBV5-5 and TRBJ2-2 gives the full variable domain: DAGVTQSPTHLIKTRGQQVTLRCSPISGHKSVSWYQQVLGQGPQFIFQYYEKEERGRGNFPDRFSARQFPNYSSELNVNALLLGDSALYLCASSLAITGELFFGEGSRLTVL.

V is TRBV7-6 and J is TRBJ2-2; TRBD2 is a possible D gene (6 bases). Germline CDR1 reads SGHVS; CDR2 reads FNYEAQ. The CDR3 extends over 16 amino acids. The V gene lost 5 bases and the J gene lost 5 bases, with 18 bases spanning the gap. CDR3 sequence reads: CASSVSKSGSTGELFF. DNA for the CDR3: TGTGCCAGCAGCGTGTCAAAAAGCGGGTCGACCGGGGAGCTGTTTTTT. Using reference TRBV7-6 and TRBJ2-2 for the parts outside the CDR3, the full variable domain is GAGVSQSPRYKVTKRGQDVALRCDPISGHVSLYWYRQALGQGPEFLTYFNYEAQQDKSGLPNDRFSAERPEGSISTLTIQRTEQRDSAMYRCASSVSKSGSTGELFFGEGSRLTVL.

The chain joins TRBV18 to TRBJ2-7, with 9 positions matching TRBD2. The CDR3 is 14 amino acids. The V and J ends lost 4 bases and 3 bases, in that order; junction bases with no gene match: 4. Germline values: CDR1 KGHSH, CDR2 LQKENI. CDR3 residues: CASSLSGSNYEQYF. Here the CDR3 DNA reads TGTGCCAGCTCACTTAGCGGGAGTAACTACGAGCAGTACTTC.

The genes are TRBV18 and TRBJ2-5, with D unclear. The CDR3 is made up of 15 amino acids. V lost 3 bases, J lost 3 bases, and 14 bases lay in between. Germline V gene lookup returns CDR1 KGHSH and CDR2 LQKENI. The CDR3 loop reads CASSPLPASKETQYF. The CDR3 bases are TGTGCCAGCTCACCCCTCCCGGCTTCCAAAGAGACCCAGTACTTC.

This chain connects TRBV15 to TRBJ2-7; possibly TRBD1 for D (6 bases). Germline V gene sequence: CDR1 LNHNV, CDR2 YYDKDF (reference sequence). Trimming shortened V by 0 bases and J by 6 bases, and 12 bases separated the two germline ends. This CDR3 contains 14 residues. The CDR3 sequence is CATSREGATGEQYF. For the CDR3, the DNA is TGTGCCACCAGCAGAGAGGGGGCAACGGGCGAGCAGTACTTC.

Regarding this clone: The same CDR3 is also encoded by other DNA sequences in this sample. This rearrangement joins TRBV6-5 to TRBJ2-5; D gene unclear. This CDR3 spans 12 amino acids. The V end lost 0 bases, the J end lost 4 bases, and 3 bases lay between the germline ends. The germline CDR1 and CDR2 sequences are MNHEY and SVGAGI. DNA for the CDR3: TGTGCCAGCAGTTACTCGCGAGAGACCCAGTACTTC. Its translation: CASSYSRETQYF.

The J gene is TRBJ2-7, the V gene TRBV10-3, with unresolved D. V shed 2 bases and J shed 7 bases, with 12 bases lying between them. The CDR3 is made up of 13 amino acids. CDR1 is ENHRY, CDR2 SYGVKD, per germline. The CDR3 nucleotides are TGTGCCATCAGTGAGCTCCCGGGTAGGGAGCAGTACTTC. This encodes CAISELPGREQYF.

The V call is TRBV9, the J call TRBJ2-7; D may match TRBD1 or TRBD2 (6 bases each). Per germline, CDR1 SGDLS and CDR2 YYNGEE. V shed 3 bases and J shed 2 bases, with 12 bases lying between them. CDR3 length: 14 residues. CDR3 coding DNA: TGTGCCAGCAGCGCAGGAGGGACAACCTACGAGCAGTACTTC. This translates into CASSAGGTTYEQYF.

The chain recombines TRBV18 with TRBJ2-7; D could derive from TRBD1 or TRBD2 (5 bases each). Per the germline V gene, CDR1 is KGHSH and CDR2 is LQKENI. This CDR3 has 14 residues. The germline V and J ends were trimmed by 4 bases and 0 bases, with 10 bases remaining between them. The CDR3 protein is CASSQRDLSYEQYF. The CDR3 DNA follows: TGTGCCAGCTCACAAAGGGACCTCTCCTACGAGCAGTACTTC.

This chain joins TRBV2 and TRBJ2-1, with 7 bases lining up with TRBD1. Germline trimming cut 7 bases from V and 6 bases from J; bases unmatched to any gene: 6. CDR1 and CDR2 from the germline V gene are SNHLY and FYNNEI. The CDR3 has 13 residues. The CDR3 sequence is CASTKTGLNEQFF. CDR3 sequence (DNA): TGTGCCAGCACCAAGACAGGGCTCAATGAGCAGTTCTTC.

The chain couples TRBV7-2 to TRBJ2-2; D remains ambiguous. CDR1 and CDR2 from the germline V gene are SGHTA and FQGNSA. V shed 1 base and J shed 4 bases, with 19 bases lying between them. There are 18 residues in the CDR3. The CDR3 spells CASSLVGSGVAGTGELFF. The CDR3 DNA reads as TGTGCCAGCAGCTTAGTAGGGTCTGGGGTAGCCGGCACCGGGGAGCTGTTTTTT.